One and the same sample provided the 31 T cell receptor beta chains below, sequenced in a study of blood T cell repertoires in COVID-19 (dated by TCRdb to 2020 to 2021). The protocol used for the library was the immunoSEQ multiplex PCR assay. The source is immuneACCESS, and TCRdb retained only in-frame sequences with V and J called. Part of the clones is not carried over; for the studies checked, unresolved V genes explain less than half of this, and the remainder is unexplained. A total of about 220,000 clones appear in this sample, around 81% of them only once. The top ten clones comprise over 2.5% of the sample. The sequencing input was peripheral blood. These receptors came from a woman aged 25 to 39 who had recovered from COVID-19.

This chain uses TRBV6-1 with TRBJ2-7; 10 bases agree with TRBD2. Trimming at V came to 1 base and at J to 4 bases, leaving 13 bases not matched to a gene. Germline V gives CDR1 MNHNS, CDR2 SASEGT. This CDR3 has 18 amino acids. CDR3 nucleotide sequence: TGTGCCAGCAGTGAAGGGTTTCGGAATAGCGGGAGGTGGTACGAGCAGTACTTC. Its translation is CASSEGFRNSGRWYEQYF.

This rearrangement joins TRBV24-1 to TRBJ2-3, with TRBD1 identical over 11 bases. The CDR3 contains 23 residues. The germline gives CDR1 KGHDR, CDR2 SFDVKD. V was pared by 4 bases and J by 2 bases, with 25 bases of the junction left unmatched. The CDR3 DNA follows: TGTGCCACCAGTGACAGGAGGACAGGGGGCCTGGCGGGAGGGCAGCCCGTCACAGATACGCAGTATTTT. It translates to CATSDRRTGGLAGGQPVTDTQYF.

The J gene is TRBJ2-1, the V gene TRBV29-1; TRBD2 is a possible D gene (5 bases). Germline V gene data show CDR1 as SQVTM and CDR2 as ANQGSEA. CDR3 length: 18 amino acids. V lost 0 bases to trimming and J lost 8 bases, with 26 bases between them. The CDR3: CSVEDYALTTPEGHEQFF. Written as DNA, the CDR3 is TGCAGCGTTGAAGATTACGCTTTGACTACCCCCGAAGGGCATGAGCAGTTCTTC.

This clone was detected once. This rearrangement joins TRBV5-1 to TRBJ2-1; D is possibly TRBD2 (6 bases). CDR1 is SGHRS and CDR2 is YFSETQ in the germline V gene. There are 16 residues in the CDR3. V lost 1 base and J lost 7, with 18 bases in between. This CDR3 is CASSLMGVLALNEQFF. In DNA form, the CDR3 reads TGCGCCAGCAGCTTGATGGGAGTACTAGCTTTGAATGAGCAGTTCTTC. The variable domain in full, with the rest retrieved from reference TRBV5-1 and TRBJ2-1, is KAGVTQTPRYLIKTRGQQVTLSCSPISGHRSVSWYQQTPGQGLQFLFEYFSETQRNKGNFPGRFSGRQFSNSRSEMNVSTLELGDSALYLCASSLMGVLALNEQFFGPGTRLTVL.

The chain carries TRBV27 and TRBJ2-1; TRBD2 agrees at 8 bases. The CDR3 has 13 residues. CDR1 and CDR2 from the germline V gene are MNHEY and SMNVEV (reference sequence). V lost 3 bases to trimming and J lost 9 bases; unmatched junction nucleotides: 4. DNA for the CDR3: TGTGCCAGCAGTTTGACGAGCGGGGGTGAGCAGTTCTTC. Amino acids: CASSLTSGGEQFF.

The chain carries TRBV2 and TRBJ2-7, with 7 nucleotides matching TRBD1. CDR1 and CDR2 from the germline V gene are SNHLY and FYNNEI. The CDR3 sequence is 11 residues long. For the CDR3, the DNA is TGTGCCAGCAGTGCCACAGGGGTTGTAGTCGTC. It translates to CASSATGVVVV.

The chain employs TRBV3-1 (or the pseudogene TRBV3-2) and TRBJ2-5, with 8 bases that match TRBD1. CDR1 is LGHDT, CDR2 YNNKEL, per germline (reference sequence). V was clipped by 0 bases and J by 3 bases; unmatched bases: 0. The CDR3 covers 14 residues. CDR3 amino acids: CASSQEGQEETQYF. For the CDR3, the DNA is TGTGCCAGCAGCCAAGAGGGACAGGAAGAGACCCAGTACTTC.

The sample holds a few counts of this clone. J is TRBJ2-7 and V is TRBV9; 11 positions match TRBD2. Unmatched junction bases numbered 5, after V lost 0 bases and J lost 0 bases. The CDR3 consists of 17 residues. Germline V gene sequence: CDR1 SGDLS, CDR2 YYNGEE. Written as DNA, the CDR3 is TGTGCCAGCAGCGTAGGGCTAGCGGGAGGCAGCTCCTACGAGCAGTACTTC. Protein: CASSVGLAGGSSYEQYF. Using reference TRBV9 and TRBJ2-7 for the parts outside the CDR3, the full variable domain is DSGVTQTPKHLITATGQRVTLRCSPRSGDLSVYWYQQSLDQGLQFLIQYYNGEERAKGNILERFSAQQFPDLHSELNLSSLELGDSALYFCASSVGLAGGSSYEQYFGPGTRLTVT.

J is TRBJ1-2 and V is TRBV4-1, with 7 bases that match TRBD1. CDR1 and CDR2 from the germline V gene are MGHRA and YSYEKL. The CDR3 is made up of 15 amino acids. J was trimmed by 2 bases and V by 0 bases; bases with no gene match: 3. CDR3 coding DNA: TGCGCCAGCAGCCAAGATACAGGGGTAAACTATGGCTACACCTTC. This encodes CASSQDTGVNYGYTF.

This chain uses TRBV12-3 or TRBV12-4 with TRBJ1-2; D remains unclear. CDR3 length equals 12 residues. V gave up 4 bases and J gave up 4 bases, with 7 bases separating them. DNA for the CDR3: TGTGCCAGCAGTTCAGGAATCTATGGCTACACCTTC. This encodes CASSSGIYGYTF.

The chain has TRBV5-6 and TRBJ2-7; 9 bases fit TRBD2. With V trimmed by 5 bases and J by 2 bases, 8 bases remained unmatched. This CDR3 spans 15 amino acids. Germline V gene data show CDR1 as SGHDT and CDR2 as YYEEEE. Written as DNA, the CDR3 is TGTGCCAGCAGATTTGGACTAGCGTCTACCTACGAGCAGTACTTC. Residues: CASRFGLASTYEQYF.

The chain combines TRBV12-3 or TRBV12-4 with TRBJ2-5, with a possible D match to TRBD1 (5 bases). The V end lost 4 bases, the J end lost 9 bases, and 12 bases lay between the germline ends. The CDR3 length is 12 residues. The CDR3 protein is CASSSQGWAQYF. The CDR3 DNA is TGTGCCAGCAGTTCCCAGGGTTGGGCCCAGTACTTC.

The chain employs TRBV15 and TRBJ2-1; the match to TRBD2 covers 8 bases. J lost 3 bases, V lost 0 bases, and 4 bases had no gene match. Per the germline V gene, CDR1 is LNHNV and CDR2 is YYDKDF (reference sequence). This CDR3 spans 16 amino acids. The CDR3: CATSRDLTSGYNEQFF. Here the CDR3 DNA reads TGTGCCACCAGCAGAGATCTTACTAGCGGCTACAATGAGCAGTTCTTC.

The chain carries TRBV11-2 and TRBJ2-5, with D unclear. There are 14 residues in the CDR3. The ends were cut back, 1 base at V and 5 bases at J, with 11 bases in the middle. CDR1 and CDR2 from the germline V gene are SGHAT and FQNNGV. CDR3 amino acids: CASSLVGQVETQYF. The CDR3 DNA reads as TGTGCCAGCAGCTTAGTCGGCCAGGTGGAGACCCAGTACTTC.

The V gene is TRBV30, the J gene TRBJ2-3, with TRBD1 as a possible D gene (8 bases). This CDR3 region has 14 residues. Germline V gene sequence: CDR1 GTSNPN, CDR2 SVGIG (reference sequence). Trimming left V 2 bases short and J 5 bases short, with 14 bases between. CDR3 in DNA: TGTGCCTGGAGTACACAGGGGGGGGAAGATACGCAGTATTTT. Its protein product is CAWSTQGGEDTQYF. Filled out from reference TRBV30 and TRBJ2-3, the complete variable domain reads SQTIHQWPATLVQPVGSPLSLECTVEGTSNPNLYWYRQAAGRGLQLLFYSVGIGQISSEVPQNLSASRPQDRQFILSSKKLLLSDSGFYLCAWSTQGGEDTQYFGPGTRLTVL.

The CDR3 loop is CASSSGGVQEKLFF. The CDR3 DNA reads TGTGCCAGCTCATCAGGAGGGGTGCAAGAAAAACTGTTTTTT. This chain connects TRBV18 to TRBJ1-4; tentative D call: TRBD1 (5 bases). Germline CDR1 KGHSH, CDR2 LQKENI. There are 14 residues in the CDR3. Trimming took 5 bases from V and 8 from J, leaving 15 bases between them.

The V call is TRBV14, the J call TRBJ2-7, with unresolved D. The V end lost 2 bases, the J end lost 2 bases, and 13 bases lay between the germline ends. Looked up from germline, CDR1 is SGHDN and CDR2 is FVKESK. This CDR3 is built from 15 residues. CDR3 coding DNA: TGTGCCAGCAGCCAACGCAAGTGGAGCCCCTACGAGCAGTACTTC. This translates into CASSQRKWSPYEQYF.

This CDR3 is CASSSRSNSYNEQFF. The CDR3 DNA reads as TGCGCCAGCAGCTCTAGGAGTAACTCCTACAATGAGCAGTTCTTC. The chain links TRBV5-1 to TRBJ2-1; D remains ambiguous. The length of the CDR3 is 15 residues. V was shortened by 3 bases and J by 0 bases, with 10 bases between the two germline ends. Germline V gene sequence: CDR1 SGHRS, CDR2 YFSETQ.

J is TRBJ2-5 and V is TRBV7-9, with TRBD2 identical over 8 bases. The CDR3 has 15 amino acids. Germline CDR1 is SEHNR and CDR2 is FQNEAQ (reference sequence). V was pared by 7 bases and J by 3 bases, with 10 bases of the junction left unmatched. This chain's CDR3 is CASNREGREKETQYF. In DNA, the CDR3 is TGTGCCAGCAATCGGGAGGGGCGGGAGAAAGAGACCCAGTACTTC.

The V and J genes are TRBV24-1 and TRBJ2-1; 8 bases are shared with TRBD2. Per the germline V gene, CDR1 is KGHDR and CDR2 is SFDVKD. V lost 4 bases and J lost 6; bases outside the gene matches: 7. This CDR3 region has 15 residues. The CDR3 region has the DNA TGTGCCACCAGTGACACGACTAGCGCCGGCAATGAGCAGTTCTTC. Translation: CATSDTTSAGNEQFF.

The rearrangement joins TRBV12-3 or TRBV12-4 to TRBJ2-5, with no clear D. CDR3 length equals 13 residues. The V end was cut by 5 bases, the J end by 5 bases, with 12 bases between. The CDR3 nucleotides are TGTGCCAGCAGTCGCGCTTCTACTGAGACCCAGTACTTC. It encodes CASSRASTETQYF.

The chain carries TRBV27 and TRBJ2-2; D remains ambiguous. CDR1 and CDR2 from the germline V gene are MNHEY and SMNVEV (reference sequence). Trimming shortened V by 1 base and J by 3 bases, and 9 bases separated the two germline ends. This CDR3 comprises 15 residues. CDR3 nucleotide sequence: TGTGCCAGCAGTTTATGGAGCTCCGACACCGGGGAGCTGTTTTTT. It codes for CASSLWSSDTGELFF.

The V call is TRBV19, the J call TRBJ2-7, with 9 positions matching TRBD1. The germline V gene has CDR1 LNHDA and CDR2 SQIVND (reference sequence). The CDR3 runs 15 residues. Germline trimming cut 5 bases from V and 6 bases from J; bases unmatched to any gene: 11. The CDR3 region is CASSAQGARFSEQYF. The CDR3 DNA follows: TGTGCCAGTAGTGCACAGGGGGCGAGGTTCTCCGAGCAGTACTTC. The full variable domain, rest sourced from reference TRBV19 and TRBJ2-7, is DGGITQSPKYLFRKEGQNVTLSCEQNLNHDAMYWYRQDPGQGLRLIYYSQIVNDFQKGDIAEGYSVSREKKESFPLTVTSAQKNPTAFYLCASSAQGARFSEQYFGPGTRLTVT.

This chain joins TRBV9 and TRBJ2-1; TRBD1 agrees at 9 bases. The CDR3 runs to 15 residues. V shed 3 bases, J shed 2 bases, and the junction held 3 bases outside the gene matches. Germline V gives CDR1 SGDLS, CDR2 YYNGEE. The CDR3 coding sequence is TGTGCCAGCAGCGCCTGGGACAGGGCCTACAATGAGCAGTTCTTC. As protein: CASSAWDRAYNEQFF.

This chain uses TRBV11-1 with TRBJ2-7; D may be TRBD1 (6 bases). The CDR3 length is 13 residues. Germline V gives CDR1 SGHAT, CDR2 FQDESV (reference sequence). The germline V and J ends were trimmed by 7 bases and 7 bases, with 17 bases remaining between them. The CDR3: CASTQGQGREQYF. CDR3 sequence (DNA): TGTGCCAGCACACAGGGCCAAGGCCGTGAGCAGTACTTC.

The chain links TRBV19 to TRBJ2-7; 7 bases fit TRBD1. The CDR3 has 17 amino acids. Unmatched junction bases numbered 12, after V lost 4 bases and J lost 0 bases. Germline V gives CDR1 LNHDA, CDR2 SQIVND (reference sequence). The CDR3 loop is CASSRRGGQGVSYEQYF. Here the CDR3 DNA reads TGTGCCAGTAGTAGAAGAGGTGGGCAGGGGGTCTCCTACGAGCAGTACTTC.

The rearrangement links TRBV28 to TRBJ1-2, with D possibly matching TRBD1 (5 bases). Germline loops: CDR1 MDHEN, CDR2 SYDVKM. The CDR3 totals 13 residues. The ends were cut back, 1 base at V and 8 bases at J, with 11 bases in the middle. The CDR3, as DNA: TGTGCCAGCAGTTTATCCGACAGATCCGGCTACACCTTC. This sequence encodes CASSLSDRSGYTF.

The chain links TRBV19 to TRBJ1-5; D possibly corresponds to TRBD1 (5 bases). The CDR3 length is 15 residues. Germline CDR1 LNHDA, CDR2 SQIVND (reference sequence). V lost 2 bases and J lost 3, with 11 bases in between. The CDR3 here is CASSIPSRVNQPQHF. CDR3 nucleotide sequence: TGTGCCAGTAGTATACCCAGCAGGGTCAATCAGCCCCAGCATTTT.

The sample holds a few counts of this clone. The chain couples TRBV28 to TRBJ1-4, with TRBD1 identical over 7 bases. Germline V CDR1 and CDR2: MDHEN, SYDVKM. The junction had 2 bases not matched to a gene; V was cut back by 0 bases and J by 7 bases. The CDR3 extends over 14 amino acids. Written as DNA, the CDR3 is TGTGCCAGCAGTTTATGGGACAGGCGTGAAAAACTGTTTTTT. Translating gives CASSLWDRREKLFF. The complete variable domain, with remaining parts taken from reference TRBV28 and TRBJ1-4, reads DVKVTQSSRYLVKRTGEKVFLECVQDMDHENMFWYRQDPGLGLRLIYFSYDVKMKEKGDIPEGYSVSREKKERFSLILESASTNQTSMYLCASSLWDRREKLFFGSGTQLSVL.

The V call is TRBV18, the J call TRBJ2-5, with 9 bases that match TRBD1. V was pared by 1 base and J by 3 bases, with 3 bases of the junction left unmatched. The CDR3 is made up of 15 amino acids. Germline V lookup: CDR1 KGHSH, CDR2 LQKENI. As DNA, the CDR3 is TGTGCCAGCTCACCACGGGACAGGGTGGAAGAGACCCAGTACTTC. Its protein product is CASSPRDRVEETQYF.

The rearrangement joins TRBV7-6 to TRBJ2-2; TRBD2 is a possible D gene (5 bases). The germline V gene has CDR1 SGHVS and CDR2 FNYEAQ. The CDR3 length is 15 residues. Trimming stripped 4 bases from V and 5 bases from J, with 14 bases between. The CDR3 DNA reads TGTGCCAGCAGCTCCCGGGGTGGAGTAACCGGGGAGCTGTTTTTT. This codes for CASSSRGGVTGELFF. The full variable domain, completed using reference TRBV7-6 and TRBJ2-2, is GAGVSQSPRYKVTKRGQDVALRCDPISGHVSLYWYRQALGQGPEFLTYFNYEAQQDKSGLPNDRFSAERPEGSISTLTIQRTEQRDSAMYRCASSSRGGVTGELFFGEGSRLTVL.